The sequence of this T cell receptor beta chain was determined in a study of beta chain features in type 1 diabetes (dated by TCRdb to 2017 to 2018). The study in broad terms: Mean age, gender distribution, total cell number and subset yield were not different between patients and healthy donors. A total of around 110,000,000 sorted cells were examined across all samples, and RNA yield correlated strongly with the number of cells per subset. Regulatory and stem cell-like memory subsets were obtained from only 8 patients and roughly 8 healthy donors, while naive and central memory subsets were obtained from all 28 donors. In the study, recently diagnosed type 1 diabetes patients and matched healthy donors were compared on the TCRB repertoires of their sorted circulating CD4+ T cell subsets.

Comments on this clone: This receptor's antigen is unknown. No much larger clonotype is one base removed from it; base qualities were not supplied.

All of the isolated RNA was reverse transcribed with the High Capacity cDNA Reverse Transcription Kit, so expressed TCRB transcripts were sequenced. Deep immunoSEQ sequencing was performed on naive, central memory and regulatory T cell samples, with an average of around 3.5 million total reads per sample. Sorted cells were lysed in RLT buffer and RNA was extracted with DNase-treated RNeasy Micro or Mini kits, depending on cell number. Each cell subset was processed separately to prevent cross-contamination, with patient and healthy donor samples processed together. The immunoSEQ multiplex PCR was used to amplify TCRB sequences from cDNA, generating 87-bp fragments that spanned the CDR3 region. Amplicons were sequenced on the Illumina HiSeq platform. Turning to the authors' computational methods: PCR bias was computationally corrected using synthetic template baselines, reads within Hamming distance 2 were collapsed, and singletons that could not be merged were discarded. Reads were aligned against IMGT to assign V, D and J genes, CDR3 length and insertions or deletions at six rearrangement sites. Within each subset, clonotype counts were normalized to sorted cell number, after which true diversity and Gini coefficients were computed with the tcR R package. Repertoire sharing was quantified using the overlap coefficient calculated on TCRB nucleotide sequences. Out-of-frame TCRB sequences from naive cells were analyzed to stand in for the pre-selection repertoire. TCRdb took over this immuneACCESS table, retaining in-frame rearrangements with V and J assigned. Such tables are incomplete; in checked studies, under half of the missing clones stem from an unresolved V gene, and the remainder is unexplained. V, J and clone size derive from that table, while D and trimming were established from the DNA sequence. Present in this sample are 680,000 or so clones, roughly 13% of which were seen just once. The ten largest account for approximately 0.02% of the sample.

Broad study findings and their caveats: Only small numbers of individuals were included in the HLA sub-analyses, which left unresolved whether HLA type had any influence on TCRB rearrangement. A moderate but significant shortening of TCRB CDR3 length was observed in type 1 diabetes patients in all four CD4+ subsets. Naive, central memory and regulatory TCRB repertoires appeared more similar among patients than among healthy donors. Sequencing cDNA rather than genomic DNA could over-represent highly expressing activated cells, although activation and CD3 levels did not differ between groups. PCR may preferentially amplify shorter templates, but because patient and control samples were amplified and corrected together, any resulting skew would affect both groups equally. Patients with type 1 diabetes made fewer insertions and deleted more nucleotides at VDJ recombination sites, implying thymic rearrangement abnormalities.

A single peripheral blood draw of approximately 0.11 L on average was collected from each donor into heparinised tubes. A BD FACSAria II was used to sort naive, central memory, regulatory and stem cell-like memory CD4+ T cells with a panel that included CD45RO, CCR7, CD25, CD127, CD95 and CD27. Purity was above 95% for every sorted population. PBMCs were isolated right away by Lymphoprep density gradient centrifugation and were stained directly, without culture. So that batch effects would be minimized, each experiment stained and sorted samples in pairs, pairing one healthy donor with one patient. From its cysteine to its phenylalanine, the CDR3 spans 16 amino acids. Only the CDR3 DNA is retained, 48 bases long and in frame from the first base. The CDR1 and CDR2 encoded by the germline V gene are MGHRA and YSYEKL. Germline trimming: 1 base from V, 2 bases from J; junction bases outside gene matches: 5.

The source material was naive CD4+ T cells from blood. Per the publication, the cell subset or site label means: true naive CD4+ T cells. The rearrangement combines TRBV4-1 with TRBJ2-5; the central 9 bases match TRBD2. The TCR originated in a man between 18 and 29 years old with type 1 diabetes. The nucleotides are TGCGCCAGCAGCCAAGTACTAGCGGGCATTCAAGAGACCCAGTACTTC. The resulting protein is CASSQVLAGIQETQYF.